There are a few counts of the clone carrying this T cell receptor beta chain. This specimen comes from a study of blood T cell repertoires in COVID-19. In the study overall: The analysed material was cDNA or gDNA that came from T cells, B-cell-depleted T cells, or PBMCs.

This CDR3 comprises 16 residues. The V and J ends lost 5 bases and 1 base respectively, with 16 bases between them. Germline loops: CDR1 SGHTA, CDR2 FQGNSA. Authors' processing steps: By means of reference gene primer amplification, nucleated cell counts were estimated. Clones were read by immunoSEQ multiplex PCR, and TCRdb kept only the in-frame ones, dropping some. V, J and clone size reflect that table, while D and trimming were determined from the DNA. The sample shows 45,000 to 55,000 clones, over 70% of them seen only once. The sequence was collected from a human donor with active or convalescent COVID-19. The donor label of this sample is uncertain. The sample consisted of peripheral blood. This chain uses TRBV7-2 with TRBJ2-3, with D perhaps TRBD2 (6 bases). The CDR3 spells CASSLLGGIGTDTQYF. CDR3 DNA sequence: TGTGCCAGCAGCCTTCTCGGAGGGATCGGCACAGATACGCAGTATTTT.